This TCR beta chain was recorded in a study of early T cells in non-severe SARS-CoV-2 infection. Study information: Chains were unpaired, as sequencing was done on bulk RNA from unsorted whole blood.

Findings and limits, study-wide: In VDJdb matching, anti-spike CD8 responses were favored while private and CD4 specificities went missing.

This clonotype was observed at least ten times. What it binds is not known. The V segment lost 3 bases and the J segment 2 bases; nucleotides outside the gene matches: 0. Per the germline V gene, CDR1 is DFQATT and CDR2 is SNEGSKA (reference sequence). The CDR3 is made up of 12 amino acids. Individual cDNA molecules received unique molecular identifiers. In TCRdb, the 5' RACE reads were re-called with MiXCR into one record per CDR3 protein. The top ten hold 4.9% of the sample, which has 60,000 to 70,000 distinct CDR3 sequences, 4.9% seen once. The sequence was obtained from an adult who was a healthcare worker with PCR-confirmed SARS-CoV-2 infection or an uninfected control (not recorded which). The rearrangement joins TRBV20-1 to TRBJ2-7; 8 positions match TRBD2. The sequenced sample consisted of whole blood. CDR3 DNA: TGCAGTGCTAGCGGGGGGGCCTACGAGCAGTACTTC. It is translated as CSASGGAYEQYF.